Reported below is one TCR beta chain. The sample belongs to a study of Ad26.COV2.S vaccination and SARS-CoV-2 variants. With 6 bases clipped from V and 11 bases from J, the junction kept 9 bases outside the gene matches. Germline V gives CDR1 SNHLY, CDR2 FYNNEI. This CDR3 region has 14 residues. As to treatment: around 19 received Ad26.COV2.S at low or high dose, single or two shots; roughly five received placebo; per-sample allocation not given. Day 63 following the first vaccine or placebo injection was when the samples were taken. Using immunoSEQ multiplex PCR, the repertoire was profiled, and TCRdb retains in-frame clones only, with some absent. The table has around 300,000 clones, 86% seen once.

The rearrangement joins TRBV2 to TRBJ1-6, with 8 bases identical to TRBD1. The sequence came from a person between 18 and 65 years old who received the Ad26.COV2.S COVID-19 vaccine or a placebo. The sample consisted of peripheral blood, taken in a trial of Ad26.COV2.S vaccine versus placebo. The CDR3 sequence: CASRRTGIWPPLHF. The CDR3 nucleotides read TGTGCCAGCAGACGGACAGGGATCTGGCCACCCCTCCACTTT.